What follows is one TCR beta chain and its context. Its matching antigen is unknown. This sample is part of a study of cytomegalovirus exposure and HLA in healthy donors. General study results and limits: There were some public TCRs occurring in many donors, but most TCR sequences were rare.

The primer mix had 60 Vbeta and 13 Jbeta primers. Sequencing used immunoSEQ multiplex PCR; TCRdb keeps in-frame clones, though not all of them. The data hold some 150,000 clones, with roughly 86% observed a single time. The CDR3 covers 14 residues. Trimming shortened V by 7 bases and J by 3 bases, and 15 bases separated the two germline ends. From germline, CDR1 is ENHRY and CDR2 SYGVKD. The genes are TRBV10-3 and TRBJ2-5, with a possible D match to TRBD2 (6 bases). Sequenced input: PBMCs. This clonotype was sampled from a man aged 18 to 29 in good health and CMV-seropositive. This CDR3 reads CAIKETGDEETQYF. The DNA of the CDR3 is TGTGCCATCAAAGAGACGGGAGATGAAGAGACCCAGTACTTC.